This T cell receptor (beta chain) was profiled in a study of cytomegalovirus exposure and HLA in healthy donors. This clone was detected only once. Its matching antigen is unknown. The study's findings and limits: Subsequent analysis showed first-cohort TCR clusters tending to co-occur in roughly 130 validation repertoires.

Germline trimming cut 4 bases from V and 5 bases from J; bases unmatched to any gene: 5. This CDR3 is built from 13 residues. Looked up from germline, CDR1 is SGHTA and CDR2 is FQGNSA. Sequencing was performed with immunoSEQ multiplex PCR; in TCRdb, only in-frame clones are kept and a portion is missing. The table shows 300,000 to 400,000 clones, with 86% occurring only once. The receptor was derived from a woman younger than 30 in good health and CMV-seronegative. Material for sequencing was PBMCs. The V call is TRBV7-2, the J call TRBJ2-7; 7 bases are a match to TRBD1. CDR3: CASSSHRGHEQYF. The CDR3 region has the DNA TGTGCCAGCAGCTCCCACAGGGGCCACGAGCAGTACTTC. The variable domain in full, with the rest retrieved from reference TRBV7-2 and TRBJ2-7, is GAGVSQSPSNKVTEKGKDVELRCDPISGHTALYWYRQSLGQGLEFLIYFQGNSAPDKSGLPSDRFSAERTGGSVSTLTIQRTQQEDSAVYLCASSSHRGHEQYFGPGTRLTVT.